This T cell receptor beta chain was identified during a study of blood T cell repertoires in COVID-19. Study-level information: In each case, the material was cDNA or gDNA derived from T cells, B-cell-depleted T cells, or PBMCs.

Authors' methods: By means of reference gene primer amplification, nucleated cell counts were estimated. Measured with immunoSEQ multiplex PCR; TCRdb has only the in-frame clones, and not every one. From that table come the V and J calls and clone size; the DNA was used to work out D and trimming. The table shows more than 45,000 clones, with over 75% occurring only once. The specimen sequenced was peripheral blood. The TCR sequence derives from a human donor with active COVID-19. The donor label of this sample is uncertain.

CDR3 sequence (DNA): TGTGCCAGCAGCGTGGGGACTAGCGGCTCTTCTTACAATGAGCAGTTCTTC. Its translation: CASSVGTSGSSYNEQFF. The chain joins TRBV9 to TRBJ2-1, with TRBD2 matching 11 bases. The V gene end was trimmed by 2 bases and the J gene end by 4 bases; junction bases not matched to a gene: 8. The CDR3 is 17 amino acids. Germline values: CDR1 SGDLS, CDR2 YYNGEE.